This is a list of T cell receptor beta chains from one sample in a study of post-analysis software for immune sequencing data. TCRdb re-analysed the PCR reads in MiXCR, keeping a single row per CDR3 protein. The sample contains 700,000 to 900,000 distinct CDR3 sequences, around 42% of which appear only once. The specimen sequenced was blood. These receptors all come from a girl aged 10-17 years with multiple sclerosis. CDR3s include the opening cysteine and the closing phenylalanine or tryptophan. D genes are given only for firm matches. Clone size is stated in some rows and not others, as once, few, many or a class when expanded.

j_gene: TRBJ1-1; d_gene: TRBD1; abundance: .; v_gene: TRBV29-1; CDR3nt: TGCAGCGTAAGACAGGGTCCAGAGGGAACTGAAGCTTTCTTT; CDR3aa: CSVRQGPEGTEAFF
j_gene: TRBJ2-5; d_gene: TRBD2; abundance: .; v_gene: TRBV7-9; CDR3nt: TGTGCCAGCAGCCCGAAGACTAGCGGAGGGATATACCAAGAGACCCAGTACTTC; CDR3aa: CASSPKTSGGIYQETQYF
j_gene: TRBJ2-5; d_gene: TRBD2; abundance: once; v_gene: TRBV27; CDR3nt: TGTGCCAGCAGCCGAGTAGGACTAGCGGGAGGGTTGCGGGAGACCCAGTACTTC; CDR3aa: CASSRVGLAGGLRETQYF
j_gene: TRBJ2-1; d_gene: .; abundance: few; v_gene: TRBV7-3; CDR3nt: TGTGCCAGCAGCCCGGAACGGGGCAATGAGCAGTTCTTC; CDR3aa: CASSPERGNEQFF
j_gene: TRBJ2-2; d_gene: .; abundance: few; v_gene: TRBV9; CDR3nt: TGTGCCAGCAGCGTAGAGGGGAGAAGAATCGGGGAGCTGTTTTTT; CDR3aa: CASSVEGRRIGELFF
j_gene: TRBJ2-3; d_gene: .; abundance: few; v_gene: TRBV27; CDR3nt: TGTGCCAGCAGTTTCGCCCAGGCCACAGATACGCAGTATTTT; CDR3aa: CASSFAQATDTQYF
j_gene: TRBJ2-1; d_gene: TRBD2; abundance: .; v_gene: TRBV7-9; CDR3nt: TGTGCCAGCAGCTTTACCCGACTAGCGGGGTACAATGAGCAGTTCTTC; CDR3aa: CASSFTRLAGYNEQFF
j_gene: TRBJ2-7; d_gene: TRBD2; abundance: few; v_gene: TRBV15; CDR3nt: TGTGCCACCAGGGGTAAAGTAGCGGGAGAATTAATTACCGGGTACGAGCAGTACTTC; CDR3aa: CATRGKVAGELITGYEQYF
j_gene: TRBJ2-1; d_gene: .; abundance: .; v_gene: TRBV28; CDR3nt: TGTACCACCCTGGGACTCAATGACAATGAGCAGTTCTTC; CDR3aa: CTTLGLNDNEQFF
j_gene: TRBJ2-5; d_gene: .; abundance: .; v_gene: TRBV4-1; CDR3nt: TGCGCCAGCAGCCCCGACCGACGGGCCCAGTACTTC; CDR3aa: CASSPDRRAQYF
j_gene: TRBJ2-5; d_gene: .; abundance: .; v_gene: TRBV7-9; CDR3nt: TGTGCCAGCAGCCTCGGGGGCATGGGGGAGACCCAGTACTTC; CDR3aa: CASSLGGMGETQYF
j_gene: TRBJ2-1; d_gene: .; abundance: .; v_gene: TRBV11-2; CDR3nt: TGTGCCAGCAGCTTAGTTCCCCTCCGGGGTAGCTCCTACAATGAGCAGTTCTTC; CDR3aa: CASSLVPLRGSSYNEQFF
j_gene: TRBJ2-1; d_gene: TRBD2; abundance: few; v_gene: TRBV7-2; CDR3nt: TGTGCCAGCAGCTTCGGACTAGCGGCGAATGAGCAGTTCTTC; CDR3aa: CASSFGLAANEQFF
j_gene: TRBJ2-7; d_gene: TRBD2; abundance: .; v_gene: TRBV27; CDR3nt: TGTGCCAGCAGAGGTATAGCGGGAGGGTACGAGCAGTACTTC; CDR3aa: CASRGIAGGYEQYF
j_gene: TRBJ2-7; d_gene: .; abundance: few; v_gene: TRBV7-2; CDR3nt: TGTGCCAGCAGCTCCCCCCAAGTCGGAGGTACGACGCCCTACGAGCAGTACTTC; CDR3aa: CASSSPQVGGTTPYEQYF
j_gene: TRBJ2-1; d_gene: TRBD2; abundance: .; v_gene: TRBV7-2; CDR3nt: TGTGCCAGCAGCTTAGCGGGAGCTAGCGGGTGGGATGAGCAGTTCTTC; CDR3aa: CASSLAGASGWDEQFF
j_gene: TRBJ1-1; d_gene: .; abundance: .; v_gene: TRBV3-1; CDR3nt: TGTGCCAGCAGCCAAAGGCTGGGTTCCTTGAACACTGAAGCTTTCTTT; CDR3aa: CASSQRLGSLNTEAFF
j_gene: TRBJ1-2; d_gene: .; abundance: few; v_gene: TRBV6-6; CDR3nt: TGTGCCAGCAGTTACGTGCCCCAGGACCCTAACTATGGCTACACCTTC; CDR3aa: CASSYVPQDPNYGYTF
j_gene: TRBJ2-5; d_gene: .; abundance: .; v_gene: TRBV7-9; CDR3nt: TGTGCCAGCAGCTTAGACCCCTTGGACCCCCGAATGGGAGAGACCCAGTACTTC; CDR3aa: CASSLDPLDPRMGETQYF
j_gene: TRBJ2-1; d_gene: .; abundance: .; v_gene: TRBV29-1; CDR3nt: TGCAGCGTTGATCAGGGGGGGTACGATGAGCAGTTCTTC; CDR3aa: CSVDQGGYDEQFF
j_gene: TRBJ2-5; d_gene: TRBD2; abundance: .; v_gene: TRBV7-8; CDR3nt: TGTGCCAGCAGCCCCCGGACTAGCGGGAGGAAGGAGACCCAGTACTTC; CDR3aa: CASSPRTSGRKETQYF
j_gene: TRBJ2-5; d_gene: .; abundance: .; v_gene: TRBV7-7; CDR3nt: TGTGCTAGCAGCTTAGAGGGCGTCCAAGAGACCCAGTACTTC; CDR3aa: CASSLEGVQETQYF
j_gene: TRBJ2-1; d_gene: .; abundance: .; v_gene: TRBV6-5; CDR3nt: TGTGCCAGCAGGCAACGTTGGGGGTTGGCCCAGAATGAGCAGTTCTTC; CDR3aa: CASRQRWGLAQNEQFF
j_gene: TRBJ2-5; d_gene: .; abundance: few; v_gene: TRBV5-1; CDR3nt: TGCGCCAGCCGATCGACAGCTCAAGAGACCCAGTACTTC; CDR3aa: CASRSTAQETQYF
j_gene: TRBJ2-1; d_gene: TRBD2; abundance: .; v_gene: TRBV30; CDR3nt: TGTGCCTGGACTAGCGGGGCCCGTAATGAGCAGTTCTTC; CDR3aa: CAWTSGARNEQFF
j_gene: TRBJ2-5; d_gene: .; abundance: few; v_gene: TRBV7-9; CDR3nt: TGTGCCAGCAGCTTAGACTCACGGGAGACCCAGTACTTC; CDR3aa: CASSLDSRETQYF
j_gene: TRBJ2-4; d_gene: .; abundance: .; v_gene: TRBV28; CDR3nt: TGTGCCAGCAGTTGGAACCCCCGGGGGCGAGACATTCAGTACTTC; CDR3aa: CASSWNPRGRDIQYF
j_gene: TRBJ2-5; d_gene: TRBD1; abundance: .; v_gene: TRBV28; CDR3nt: TGTGCCAGCAGATCGGGACAGGGGAAAGAGACCCAGTACTTC; CDR3aa: CASRSGQGKETQYF
j_gene: TRBJ1-1; d_gene: .; abundance: .; v_gene: TRBV18; CDR3nt: TGTGCCAGCTCACCACCGGTTTGGACTGAAGCTTTCTTT; CDR3aa: CASSPPVWTEAFF
j_gene: TRBJ1-2; d_gene: TRBD1; abundance: .; v_gene: TRBV5-6; CDR3nt: TGTGCCAGCAGCGGGACAGGGACTCACTATGGCTACACCTTC; CDR3aa: CASSGTGTHYGYTF
j_gene: TRBJ2-1; d_gene: TRBD1; abundance: .; v_gene: TRBV10-3; CDR3nt: TGTGCCATCAGTGAGGACAGGGGTAATGAGCAGTTCTTC; CDR3aa: CAISEDRGNEQFF
j_gene: TRBJ1-2; d_gene: .; abundance: .; v_gene: TRBV30; CDR3nt: TGTGCCTGGAGGGAGGTGGGAGGCTACACCTTC; CDR3aa: CAWREVGGYTF
j_gene: TRBJ2-1; d_gene: TRBD2; abundance: .; v_gene: TRBV11-2; CDR3nt: TGTGCCAGCAGCCCTAGCGGGAGGGTTGGGTTCTTC; CDR3aa: CASSPSGRVGFF
j_gene: TRBJ2-5; d_gene: TRBD2; abundance: few; v_gene: TRBV10-3; CDR3nt: TGTGCCATCAGTGAGTCCCGGCGGGAGGCCAAAGAGACCCAGTACTTC; CDR3aa: CAISESRREAKETQYF
j_gene: TRBJ1-2; d_gene: TRBD1; abundance: .; v_gene: TRBV29-1; CDR3nt: TGCAGCGTGATCGCCGGGACAGGGGAGGGGATTGGCTACACCTTC; CDR3aa: CSVIAGTGEGIGYTF
j_gene: TRBJ2-5; d_gene: .; abundance: few; v_gene: TRBV24-1; CDR3nt: TGTGCCACCAGTGGAGAACTTGAGACCCAGTACTTC; CDR3aa: CATSGELETQYF
j_gene: TRBJ2-7; d_gene: .; abundance: few; v_gene: TRBV5-8; CDR3nt: TGTGCCAGCAGCTTCCTAAGCGGGAACCGACAGGATCCCTACGAGCAGTACTTC; CDR3aa: CASSFLSGNRQDPYEQYF
j_gene: TRBJ1-4; d_gene: TRBD1; abundance: few; v_gene: TRBV29-1; CDR3nt: TGCAGCGTTGAAGTGACAGGGGGCAATGAAAAACTGTTTTTT; CDR3aa: CSVEVTGGNEKLFF
j_gene: TRBJ2-7; d_gene: TRBD1; abundance: few; v_gene: TRBV10-3; CDR3nt: TGTGCCATCAGGGGGGACAGGGACTACGAGCAGTACTTC; CDR3aa: CAIRGDRDYEQYF
j_gene: TRBJ1-5; d_gene: .; abundance: few; v_gene: TRBV6-6; CDR3nt: TGTGCCAGCAGTTCCCAGGATAGCAATCAGCCCCAGCATTTT; CDR3aa: CASSSQDSNQPQHF
j_gene: TRBJ1-4; d_gene: .; abundance: .; v_gene: TRBV6-5; CDR3nt: TGTGCCAGCACCCAAGGAGGGGTCGGAGAAAAACTGTTTTTT; CDR3aa: CASTQGGVGEKLFF
j_gene: TRBJ2-4; d_gene: .; abundance: few; v_gene: TRBV9; CDR3nt: TGTGCCAGCAGCGTAGGAGGGTTAGAGGGCAAAAACATTCAGTACTTC; CDR3aa: CASSVGGLEGKNIQYF
j_gene: TRBJ2-1; d_gene: .; abundance: .; v_gene: TRBV29-1; CDR3nt: TGCAGCGCGGCGGACAGACTATACAATGAGCAGTTCTTC; CDR3aa: CSAADRLYNEQFF
j_gene: TRBJ2-1; d_gene: .; abundance: .; v_gene: TRBV12-3/TRBV12-4; CDR3nt: TGTGCCAGCAGTTGGAACCTAGTGGACAATGAGCAGTTCTTC; CDR3aa: CASSWNLVDNEQFF
j_gene: TRBJ1-2; d_gene: TRBD1; abundance: .; v_gene: TRBV24-1; CDR3nt: TGTGCCACCAGTGATTCCGCCGGGACAGGATATGGCTACACCTTC; CDR3aa: CATSDSAGTGYGYTF
j_gene: TRBJ1-5; d_gene: .; abundance: .; v_gene: TRBV29-1; CDR3nt: TGCAGCGTTCACCAAGAAGGGCAGCCCCAGCATTTT; CDR3aa: CSVHQEGQPQHF
j_gene: TRBJ1-2; d_gene: .; abundance: .; v_gene: TRBV12-3/TRBV12-4; CDR3nt: TGTGCCAGCAGTTATAGTCCAGGGGACTATGGCTACACCTTC; CDR3aa: CASSYSPGDYGYTF
j_gene: TRBJ2-5; d_gene: TRBD1; abundance: few; v_gene: TRBV20-1; CDR3nt: TGCAGTGCCTGGGACAGCCAAGAGACCCAGTACTTC; CDR3aa: CSAWDSQETQYF
j_gene: TRBJ2-3; d_gene: .; abundance: .; v_gene: TRBV12-3/TRBV12-4; CDR3nt: TGTGCCAGCAGTTTAGCGGTGGAGGGCTCAGATACGCAGTATTTT; CDR3aa: CASSLAVEGSDTQYF